This T cell receptor (beta chain) was identified during a study of blood T cell repertoires in COVID-19. V shed 4 bases and J 2 bases; nucleotides not matched to a gene: 4. The CDR3 contains 15 residues. Germline assignment: CDR1 MGHRA and CDR2 YSYEKL. Profiling relied on immunoSEQ multiplex PCR, and the TCRdb table lists in-frame clones only, not all of them. Of about 440,000 clones listed, roughly nine tenths are singletons. The chain uses TRBV4-1 and TRBJ2-1; 8 nucleotides agree with TRBD1. This TCR was sampled from a woman between 18 and 29 years old with acute COVID-19. The sequencing input was PBMCs or T cells enriched from blood (not recorded which). CDR3 sequence: CASSPQGAAYNEQFF. In nucleotides, the CDR3 is TGCGCCAGCAGCCCCCAGGGGGCAGCCTACAATGAGCAGTTCTTC.